Below are 32 T cell receptor beta chains sequenced from a single sample in a study of T-cell reconstitution after alpha-beta-depleted transplantation in children. Preparation of the TCRbeta library used unique molecular identifiers. TCRdb fed the PCR reads into MiXCR, producing one record per CDR3 protein. The table has hundreds of thousands of distinct CDR3 sequences, roughly 13% seen once. The input for sequencing was PBMCs, mostly from graft donor cells, taken 360 days after TCRalphabeta/CD19-depleted stem cell transplant. The receptors derive from a male patient younger than 18 who had a stem cell transplant for acute myeloid leukemia, so the T cells may come from the graft donor.

This clonotype was counted a few times. This chain joins TRBV4-3 and TRBJ1-1, with D possibly being TRBD1 (6 bases). V was shortened by 3 bases and J by 4 bases, with 15 bases between the two germline ends. This CDR3 contains 15 residues. Germline CDR1 and CDR2: LGHNA and YSLEER. As DNA, the CDR3 is TGCGCCAGCAGCCATACCCTACAGGGAAGCACTGAAGCTTTCTTT. It yields the protein CASSHTLQGSTEAFF.

This chain links TRBV12-3 or TRBV12-4 with TRBJ2-3; 7 bases agree with TRBD1. The CDR3 spans 16 residues. The trim removed 2 bases at V and 2 bases at J, leaving 7 bases unmatched. The CDR3 is CASSLRVGTDTDTQYF. The CDR3 DNA sequence: TGTGCCAGCAGTTTAAGGGTCGGGACAGACACAGATACGCAGTATTTT.

This clonotype was detected many times. V is TRBV5-1 and J is TRBJ2-1; 7 bases fit TRBD2. CDR1 and CDR2 (germline): SGHRS, YFSETQ. V was pared by 3 bases and J by 4 bases, with 7 bases of the junction left unmatched. The CDR3 consists of 15 residues. The CDR3 sequence is CASSWTGTMYNEQFF. Written as DNA, the CDR3 is TGCGCCAGCAGCTGGACCGGGACTATGTACAATGAGCAGTTCTTC.

This clonotype came up a few times. This chain connects TRBV6-6 to TRBJ2-7; D not certain. Germline values: CDR1 MNHNY, CDR2 SVGAGI (reference sequence). The CDR3 has 13 amino acids. Trimming pared 8 bases from V and 2 bases from J, leaving 13 bases between. CDR3 DNA: TGTGCCAGCCGAGTTAGTAGGGCCTACGAGCAGTACTTC. This translates into CASRVSRAYEQYF.

This clonotype has ten or more counts. J is TRBJ1-4 and V is TRBV10-3, with D perhaps matching TRBD1 (5 bases). V lost 8 bases and J 0 bases, leaving 10 bases between the germline ends. CDR1 is ENHRY and CDR2 is SYGVKD in the germline V gene. The CDR3 totals 14 residues. DNA for the CDR3: TGTGCCATCGGACCAGGGCCAACTAATGAAAAACTGTTTTTT. Protein sequence: CAIGPGPTNEKLFF.

This clonotype was detected only a few times. The chain combines TRBV29-1 with TRBJ2-5; 10 nucleotides line up with TRBD2. Trimming cost V 7 bases and J 4 bases; bases outside gene matches: 6. The germline CDR1 and CDR2 sequences are SQVTM and ANQGSEA. The CDR3 covers 13 residues. The CDR3 here is CSAPRLAGETQYF. The DNA for the CDR3 is TGCAGCGCCCCGCGACTAGCGGGAGAGACCCAGTACTTC.

This rearrangement joins TRBV6-2 or TRBV6-3 to TRBJ2-3; D might be TRBD2 (5 bases). The length of the CDR3 is 14 residues. The V gene's germline CDR1 is MNHEY and CDR2 SVGEGT. Deletions cut 5 bases from V and 1 base from J, with 10 bases between. The CDR3 DNA is TGTGCCAGCAGTCGGACTTACGGCACAGATACGCAGTATTTT. Its translation: CASSRTYGTDTQYF.

This clonotype came up a few times. V and J are TRBV4-3 and TRBJ2-1, with TRBD1 identical over 11 bases. Germline assignment: CDR1 LGHNA and CDR2 YSLEER. The CDR3 spans 18 residues. V was pared by 2 bases and J by 0 bases, with 6 bases of the junction left unmatched. For the CDR3, the DNA is TGCGCCAGCAGCCAAAGGGGACAGGGGGTCAGCTCCTACAATGAGCAGTTCTTC. Its translation is CASSQRGQGVSSYNEQFF.

This clonotype appeared many times. This rearrangement joins TRBV24-1 to TRBJ2-5; TRBD2 aligns across 14 bases. CDR1 is KGHDR, CDR2 SFDVKD, per germline. V shed 9 bases and J 2 bases; nucleotides not matched to a gene: 10. This CDR3 has 17 amino acids. CDR3 bases: TGTGCCACCGGCGGGACTAGCGGGAGCGACGTACAAGAGACCCAGTACTTC. Protein product: CATGGTSGSDVQETQYF.

This clonotype was observed a handful of times. The rearrangement joins TRBV15 to TRBJ2-7; the D is unclear. V was clipped by 0 bases and J by 5 bases, with 11 bases between them. The CDR3 loop spans 14 amino acids. Germline CDR1 is LNHNV and CDR2 is YYDKDF (reference sequence). The CDR3 region has the DNA TGTGCCACCAGCAGAGAACAAGTGGTCAACGAGCAGTACTTC. This encodes CATSREQVVNEQYF.

This chain joins TRBV20-1 and TRBJ2-7; 7 bases map to TRBD2. CDR3 length equals 16 residues. V lost 6 bases to trimming and J lost 2 bases; unmatched junction nucleotides: 16. Per the germline V gene, CDR1 is DFQATT and CDR2 is SNEGSKA (reference sequence). In nucleotides, the CDR3 is TGCAGTGCCCGAATACTCATAGGACTAGATCCCTACGAGCAGTACTTC. Translation gives CSARILIGLDPYEQYF.

The chain combines TRBV6-5 with TRBJ2-2; D gene ambiguous. V gave up 2 bases and J gave up 7 bases, with 17 bases separating them. The CDR3 is 16 residues long. Per germline, CDR1 MNHEY and CDR2 SVGAGI. The CDR3 loop is CASSYPDIGRFGELFF. The CDR3 DNA sequence: TGTGCCAGCAGTTACCCCGATATTGGACGTTTCGGGGAGCTGTTTTTT.

This clonotype was recorded many times. The chain carries TRBV4-1 and TRBJ2-2, with D possibly being TRBD2 (6 bases). CDR3 length: 17 residues. V dropped 0 bases and J dropped 2 bases, with 13 bases sitting between them. The germline gives CDR1 MGHRA, CDR2 YSYEKL. CDR3 loop: CASSQDGGGLNTGELFF. The CDR3 DNA follows: TGCGCCAGCAGCCAAGACGGTGGGGGACTCAACACCGGGGAGCTGTTTTTT.

This clonotype has ten or more counts. The chain couples TRBV28 to TRBJ2-7; 7 bases are shared with TRBD1. The CDR3 is made up of 15 amino acids. The trim removed 5 bases at V and 1 base at J, leaving 8 bases unmatched. CDR1 MDHEN and CDR2 SYDVKM come from the germline V gene. DNA of the CDR3: TGTGCCAGCAGTCCACTCGGACAGGTTTCCTACGAGCAGTACTTC. This gives the protein CASSPLGQVSYEQYF.

The chain has TRBV4-3 and TRBJ2-1; D may correspond to TRBD1 or TRBD2 (5 bases each). In germline, CDR1 is LGHNA, CDR2 YSLEER. The CDR3 has 17 amino acids. V was pared by 0 bases and J by 0 bases, with 12 bases between. The CDR3 protein is CASSQDPRGSSYNEQFF. CDR3 DNA sequence: TGCGCCAGCAGCCAAGATCCGAGGGGAAGCTCCTACAATGAGCAGTTCTTC.

This clonotype was observed a few times. V usage is TRBV21-1 and J usage is TRBJ2-3; the table names TRBD2, a call not compared with the DNA. TRBV21-1 is shown as a pseudogene. CDR3 length: 20 residues. The CDR3 protein is CASSKGDIAGTEKTTDTQYF. CDR3 nucleotide sequence: TGTGCCAGCAGCAAAGGGGATATAGCGGGAACAGAGAAAACCACAGATACGCAGTATTTT.

This clonotype has a count of ten or more. The chain is built from TRBV7-3 and TRBJ2-5; a weak D match, TRBD1 (7 bases). The germline V and J ends were trimmed by 6 bases and 2 bases, with 19 bases remaining between them. CDR1 and CDR2 from the germline V gene are SGHTA and FQGTGA. This CDR3 is 16 amino acids long. The CDR3 region has the DNA TGTGCCAGCAGGGATGGACAGGTCGGGACTCAAGAGACCCAGTACTTC. Its translation: CASRDGQVGTQETQYF.

This clonotype was picked up many times. The genes are TRBV5-1 and TRBJ2-7; 8 nucleotides agree with TRBD1. The germline gives CDR1 SGHRS, CDR2 YFSETQ. The V gene end was trimmed by 5 bases and the J gene end by 3 bases; junction bases not matched to a gene: 7. The CDR3 spans 14 residues. Here the CDR3 DNA reads TGCGCCAGCAGGGGCGGACAGGGAATCTACGAGCAGTACTTC. Amino acids: CASRGGQGIYEQYF.

This clonotype was counted a few times. The rearrangement links TRBV27 to TRBJ1-1, with D perhaps matching TRBD1 (6 bases). This CDR3 has 15 amino acids. The V gene lost 3 bases and the J gene lost 0 bases, with 11 bases spanning the gap. The germline V gene has CDR1 MNHEY and CDR2 SMNVEV (reference sequence). This chain's CDR3 is CASSFQGIMNTEAFF. In DNA form, the CDR3 reads TGTGCCAGCAGTTTCCAGGGGATCATGAACACTGAAGCTTTCTTT.

The table lists this clonotype with many counts. The chain couples TRBV20-1 to TRBJ2-1, with unresolved D. The CDR3 is 11 residues long. CDR1 is DFQATT, CDR2 SNEGSKA, per germline (reference sequence). V was shortened by 4 bases and J by 9 bases, with 10 bases between the two germline ends. DNA of the CDR3: TGCAGTGCTATATTCGGTACTGAGCAGTTCTTC. Its protein product is CSAIFGTEQFF.

The CDR3: CASSVAGQGWNEQFF. Written as DNA, the CDR3 is TGTGCCAGCAGCGTAGCGGGACAGGGGTGGAATGAGCAGTTCTTC. The rearrangement joins TRBV9 to TRBJ2-1, with 10 bases that match TRBD1. The CDR3 has 15 residues. Looked up from germline, CDR1 is SGDLS and CDR2 is YYNGEE. The V segment lost 0 bases and the J segment 7 bases; nucleotides outside the gene matches: 4.

The chain employs TRBV5-1 and TRBJ2-2, with TRBD1 matching 8 bases. The CDR3 consists of 15 residues. Germline V lookup: CDR1 SGHRS, CDR2 YFSETQ. V lost 7 bases to trimming and J lost 5 bases; unmatched junction nucleotides: 10. Here the CDR3 reads CASSPRGRRTGELFF. The CDR3 DNA is TGCGCCAGCTCCCCCAGGGGGCGGCGGACCGGGGAGCTGTTTTTT.

This clonotype was counted a few times. The chain carries TRBV7-9 and TRBJ1-1, with 7 bases aligning to TRBD1. CDR1 and CDR2 from the germline V gene are SEHNR and FQNEAQ (reference sequence). V was clipped by 5 bases and J by 5 bases; unmatched bases: 11. The length of the CDR3 is 15 residues. The CDR3 bases are TGTGCCAGCAGCCCTAACAGGGGCGATGGGACTGAAGCTTTCTTT. It specifies CASSPNRGDGTEAFF.

This clonotype was seen ten or more times. This chain links TRBV20-1 with TRBJ2-3; 7 positions agree with TRBD2. This CDR3 has 14 amino acids. J lost 3 bases, V lost 3 bases, and 6 bases had no gene match. Germline CDR1 is DFQATT and CDR2 is SNEGSKA (reference sequence). The CDR3 here is CSASAGVGTDTQYF. For the CDR3, the DNA is TGCAGTGCTAGCGCGGGAGTGGGGACAGATACGCAGTATTTT.

This rearrangement joins TRBV28 to TRBJ2-7; 10 bases are shared with TRBD1. Trimming at V came to 5 bases and at J to 3 bases, leaving 7 bases not matched to a gene. This CDR3 region has 15 residues. Germline CDR1 is MDHEN and CDR2 is SYDVKM. The CDR3 is CASSPDRDRGYEQYF. The CDR3 DNA follows: TGTGCCAGCAGTCCCGACCGGGACAGGGGCTACGAGCAGTACTTC.

In its sample, this clonotype was seen many times. J is TRBJ2-3 and V is TRBV12-5; 7 bases are a match to TRBD1. Germline V gives CDR1 LGHNT, CDR2 FRNRAP. The CDR3 contains 16 residues. V trimming: 5 bases; J trimming: 0 bases; junction bases outside the gene matches: 8. The CDR3 here is CASGTTGAFSTDTQYF. The CDR3 DNA is TGTGCTAGTGGTACCACAGGGGCGTTTAGCACAGATACGCAGTATTTT.

There are a few counts of this clonotype. This rearrangement joins TRBV6-2 or TRBV6-3 to TRBJ2-5; the D is unclear. This CDR3 contains 11 residues. V lost 0 bases to trimming and J lost 6 bases, with 2 bases between them. Germline loops: CDR1 MNHEY, CDR2 SVGEGT. The CDR3 loop is CASSYSQTQYF. CDR3 bases: TGTGCCAGCAGTTACTCTCAGACCCAGTACTTC.

The rearrangement joins TRBV5-1 to TRBJ2-1; 11 bases are a match to TRBD2. Germline CDR1 reads SGHRS; CDR2 reads YFSETQ. The CDR3 has 15 residues. Germline trimming cut 1 base from V and 8 bases from J; bases unmatched to any gene: 5. This CDR3 is CASSLTSGSFDEQFF. DNA for the CDR3: TGCGCCAGCAGCTTGACTAGCGGGAGTTTCGATGAGCAGTTCTTC. Complete variable domain (other parts from reference TRBV5-1 and TRBJ2-1): KAGVTQTPRYLIKTRGQQVTLSCSPISGHRSVSWYQQTPGQGLQFLFEYFSETQRNKGNFPGRFSGRQFSNSRSEMNVSTLELGDSALYLCASSLTSGSFDEQFFGPGTRLTVL.

The genes are TRBV3-1 and TRBJ2-7; D might be TRBD2 (5 bases). Germline loops: CDR1 LGHDT, CDR2 YNNKEL (reference sequence). The CDR3 runs 14 residues. V lost 3 bases and J lost 1, with 10 bases in between. CDR3 DNA sequence: TGTGCCAGCAGCCAGCGGGTAGAATCCTACGAGCAGTACTTC. Its protein product is CASSQRVESYEQYF.

This clonotype was counted between two and nine times. V and J are TRBV29-1 and TRBJ2-1; D is uncertain. Germline CDR1 and CDR2: SQVTM and ANQGSEA. CDR3 size: 14 residues. The V end was cut by 8 bases, the J end by 0 bases, with 14 bases between. The CDR3 bases are TGCAGCATCAATGGACCGAGCTCCTACAATGAGCAGTTCTTC. Amino acids: CSINGPSSYNEQFF.

The chain couples TRBV20-1 to TRBJ2-1; TRBD2 matches at 12 bases. The length of the CDR3 is 15 residues. The J segment lost 10 bases and the V segment lost 0 bases, leaving 7 bases of the junction unmatched. Germline lookup yields CDR1 DFQATT and CDR2 SNEGSKA (reference sequence). The CDR3 region has the DNA TGCAGTGCTAGAGAGAGACTAGCGGGAGTTAAGGAGCAGTTCTTC. Amino acid sequence: CSARERLAGVKEQFF.

The J gene is TRBJ2-7, the V gene TRBV7-2; TRBD1 aligns across 8 bases. Germline V gives CDR1 SGHTA, CDR2 FQGNSA. This CDR3 contains 13 residues. Trimming cost V 6 bases and J 4 bases; bases outside gene matches: 5. In nucleotides, the CDR3 is TGTGCCAGCAGTTGGACAGGGAAATACGAGCAGTACTTC. This translates into CASSWTGKYEQYF. Full variable domain (missing parts from reference TRBV7-2 and TRBJ2-7): GAGVSQSPSNKVTEKGKDVELRCDPISGHTALYWYRQSLGQGLEFLIYFQGNSAPDKSGLPSDRFSAERTGGSVSTLTIQRTQQEDSAVYLCASSWTGKYEQYFGPGTRLTVT.